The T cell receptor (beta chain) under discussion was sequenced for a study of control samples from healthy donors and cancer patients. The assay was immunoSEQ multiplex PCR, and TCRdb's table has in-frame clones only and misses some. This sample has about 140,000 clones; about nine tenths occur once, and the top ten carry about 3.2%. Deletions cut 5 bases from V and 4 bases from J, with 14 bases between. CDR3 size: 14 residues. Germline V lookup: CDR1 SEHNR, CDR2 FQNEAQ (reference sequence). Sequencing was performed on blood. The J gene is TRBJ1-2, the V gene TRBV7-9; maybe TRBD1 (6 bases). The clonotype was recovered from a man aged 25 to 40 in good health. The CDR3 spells CASSAIQGSYGYTF. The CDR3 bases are TGTGCCAGCAGCGCAATACAGGGTAGCTATGGCTACACCTTC.